One and the same sample provided the 32 T cell receptor beta chains below, sequenced in a study of circulating and synovial CD4+ cells in juvenile arthritis. The repertoire was sequenced with immunoSEQ multiplex PCR; TCRdb's copy has only in-frame clones and lacks some. The sample shows 34,000 or so clones, approximately 94% of them seen only once. The sequenced sample was CD4+ T cells from blood. The source of these receptors is a human donor with juvenile idiopathic arthritis.

The chain joins TRBV15 to TRBJ1-1; D not certain. The CDR3 runs 14 residues. Between the trimmed V and J ends, which lost 5 bases and 4 bases, there was a span of 14 bases. The germline gives CDR1 LNHNV, CDR2 YYDKDF (reference sequence). CDR3: CATSQDVGSTEAFF. Here the CDR3 DNA reads TGTGCCACCAGCCAGGACGTGGGGAGCACTGAAGCTTTCTTT. Using reference TRBV15 and TRBJ1-1 for the parts outside the CDR3, the full variable domain is DAMVIQNPRYQVTQFGKPVTLSCSQTLNHNVMYWYQQKSSQAPKLLFHYYDKDFNNEADTPDNFQSRRPNTSFCFLDIRSPGLGDTAMYLCATSQDVGSTEAFFGQGTRLTVV.

V and J are TRBV6-5 and TRBJ1-4; 10 bases agree with TRBD1. This CDR3 has 16 amino acids. Germline V gene lookup returns CDR1 MNHEY and CDR2 SVGAGI. With V trimmed by 4 bases and J by 1 base, 3 bases remained unmatched. The CDR3 loop reads CASSSGQGGTNEKLFF. The CDR3 DNA reads as TGTGCCAGCAGTTCCGGACAGGGGGGAACTAATGAAAAACTGTTTTTT.

The V gene is TRBV6-5, the J gene TRBJ2-5; 7 bases align to TRBD1. Unmatched junction bases numbered 12, after V lost 11 bases and J lost 3 bases. This CDR3 region has 14 residues. Germline V lookup: CDR1 MNHEY, CDR2 SVGAGI. The CDR3 spells CASRPYRGEETQYF. The CDR3 nucleotides read TGTGCCTCCCGACCCTACAGGGGAGAAGAGACCCAGTACTTC.

This clone is a singleton in its sample. The chain recombines TRBV11-2 with TRBJ1-1; D might be TRBD1 (6 bases). The CDR3 totals 15 residues. Trimming removed 4 bases from V and 6 bases from J, with 18 bases in between. The germline gives CDR1 SGHAT, CDR2 FQNNGV. CDR3 coding DNA: TGTGCCAGCAGCTCCACAGGGCGGCCGGGCGCTGAAGCTTTCTTT. Protein: CASSSTGRPGAEAFF.

This clone showed up just once. This chain links TRBV7-3 with TRBJ2-2; tentatively, D is TRBD1 (6 bases). This CDR3 comprises 17 residues. The V and J ends lost 1 base and 1 base respectively, with 13 bases between them. Germline V CDR1 and CDR2: SGHTA, FQGTGA. This CDR3 is CASSLSYRTENTGELFF. The CDR3 DNA reads as TGTGCCAGCAGCTTAAGTTATAGGACAGAGAACACCGGGGAGCTGTTTTTT.

This clone was detected once. J is TRBJ2-7 and V is TRBV25-1, with a possible D match to TRBD1 (5 bases). The CDR3 sequence is 13 residues long. V lost 1 base and J lost 10, with 14 bases in between. Germline-derived CDR1 and CDR2 are MGHDK and SYGVNS. CDR3 amino acids: CASSEFRREDQYF. Here the CDR3 DNA reads TGTGCCAGCAGTGAATTTCGCAGGGAAGATCAGTACTTC.

Of note for this clone: One junction end does not reproduce the germline sequence, and a read error may be involved. In the same sample, other DNA sequences code for this CDR3. The V gene is TRBV11-2, the J gene TRBJ1-6; the D gene is possibly TRBD1 (6 bases). Per the germline V gene, CDR1 is SGHAT and CDR2 is FQNNGV. The CDR3 is 16 amino acids. The CDR3 DNA reads TGTGCCAGCAGCTTAGTAGGGGGGGGTCGCAATTCCCCCCTCCACTTT. Amino acid sequence: CASSLVGGGRNSPLHF.

This chain links TRBV5-4 with TRBJ2-4; 7 nucleotides align to TRBD1. The CDR3 has 14 residues. With 4 bases clipped from V and 4 bases from J, the junction kept 5 bases outside the gene matches. Germline V gene sequence: CDR1 SGHNT, CDR2 YYREEE (reference sequence). The CDR3 DNA sequence: TGTGCCAGCAGCGCGACAGGGAAGAAAAACATTCAGTACTTC. Translation gives CASSATGKKNIQYF.

The genes are TRBV5-6 and TRBJ1-3, with D possibly being TRBD1 (5 bases). V was trimmed by 2 bases and J by 9 bases, leaving 15 bases between them. The CDR3 consists of 14 residues. The germline CDR1 and CDR2 sequences are SGHDT and YYEEEE. CDR3 DNA: TGTGCCAGCAGCTTATGGGGCAGGTCCCTCACCATATATTTT. Protein: CASSLWGRSLTIYF.

This sequence joins TRBV7-2 and TRBJ1-4; D unclear. Germline V lookup: CDR1 SGHTA, CDR2 FQGNSA. This CDR3 spans 16 amino acids. V dropped 5 bases and J dropped 5 bases, with 18 bases sitting between them. The CDR3 loop is CASSPRGRGLNEKLFF. The CDR3 region has the DNA TGTGCCAGCAGCCCCCGAGGTCGAGGCCTAAATGAAAAACTGTTTTTT.

The CDR3 region is CATSRERLGQPQHF. CDR3 bases: TGTGCCACCAGCAGAGAGCGGTTGGGTCAGCCCCAGCATTTT. V gene TRBV15 combines with J gene TRBJ1-5, with D uncertain. The germline V gene encodes CDR1 LNHNV and CDR2 YYDKDF (reference sequence). CDR3 size: 14 residues. V lost 0 bases and J lost 6, with 9 bases in between.

The chain uses TRBV9 and TRBJ1-2; possibly TRBD1 for D (5 bases). The CDR3 length is 16 residues. Trimming pared 0 bases from V and 2 bases from J, leaving 14 bases between. CDR1 is SGDLS and CDR2 is YYNGEE in the germline V gene. The CDR3 loop is CASSVEGQGGNYGYTF. The CDR3 nucleotides are TGTGCCAGCAGCGTAGAGGGGCAGGGTGGGAACTATGGCTACACCTTC.

The CDR3 reads CASSHGGAQETQYF. CDR3 bases: TGTGCCAGCAGTCACGGGGGGGCCCAAGAGACCCAGTACTTC. This chain connects TRBV7-2 to TRBJ2-5; 8 bases agree with TRBD2. CDR3 length equals 14 residues. Germline CDR1 reads SGHTA; CDR2 reads FQGNSA. Trimming at V came to 6 bases and at J to 1 base, leaving 4 bases not matched to a gene.

This chain uses TRBV21-1 with TRBJ2-2; the table calls TRBD1, which could not be checked here. TRBV21-1 is flagged as a pseudogene. The CDR3 is made up of 16 amino acids. This CDR3 is CASSPRTVKNTGELFF. CDR3 coding DNA: TGTGCCAGCAGCCCCCGGACAGTCAAGAACACCGGGGAGCTGTTTTTT.

V usage is TRBV16 and J usage is TRBJ2-2, with a weak D call TRBD2 (6 bases). Germline assignment: CDR1 KGHSY and CDR2 FQNENV. V lost 4 bases, J lost 6 bases, and 9 bases lay in between. The CDR3 loop spans 13 amino acids. CDR3 region: CASSPSEPGELFF. The CDR3 DNA reads as TGTGCCAGCAGCCCTAGCGAACCCGGGGAGCTGTTTTTT.

The CDR3 DNA sequence: TGTGCCAGCAAGGAGGGGACTCCTAAGGCGCCGAGGGGTTACGAGCAGTACTTC. Translated, it gives CASKEGTPKAPRGYEQYF. The gene calls are TRBV27 and TRBJ2-7; D possibly corresponds to TRBD2 (6 bases). The CDR3 consists of 18 residues. Germline CDR1 and CDR2: MNHEY and SMNVEV (reference sequence). The ends were cut back, 7 bases at V and 4 bases at J, with 29 bases in the middle.

This chain joins TRBV14 and TRBJ1-2; 8 nucleotides agree with TRBD1. V dropped 4 bases and J dropped 9; count of bases not matched to a gene: 4. There are 12 residues in the CDR3. From germline, CDR1 is SGHDN and CDR2 FVKESK. The CDR3 DNA follows: TGTGCCAGCAGCCGGACAGGGAACAGCTACACCTTC. It encodes CASSRTGNSYTF.

The chain links TRBV29-1 to TRBJ1-2, with 7 nucleotides matching TRBD1. The V and J ends lost 3 bases and 7 bases, in that order; junction bases with no gene match: 11. The CDR3 spans 14 residues. Germline lookup yields CDR1 SQVTM and CDR2 ANQGSEA. CDR3 coding DNA: TGCAGCGTTGACCAGGCCTCCACAGGGGTTGGCTACACCTTC. It encodes CSVDQASTGVGYTF.

This clone was seen more than once but under ten times. The chain couples TRBV19 to TRBJ1-1; TRBD1 matches at 7 bases. V shed 3 bases, J shed 4 bases, and the junction held 5 bases outside the gene matches. The CDR3 length is 14 residues. Germline assignment: CDR1 LNHDA and CDR2 SQIVND (reference sequence). For the CDR3, the DNA is TGTGCCAGTAGTATTCACAGGGGTTCCACTGAAGCTTTCTTT. Its translation is CASSIHRGSTEAFF. The variable domain in full, with the rest retrieved from reference TRBV19 and TRBJ1-1, is DGGITQSPKYLFRKEGQNVTLSCEQNLNHDAMYWYRQDPGQGLRLIYYSQIVNDFQKGDIAEGYSVSREKKESFPLTVTSAQKNPTAFYLCASSIHRGSTEAFFGQGTRLTVV.

The rearrangement links TRBV18 to TRBJ1-4; D uncertain. Germline V CDR1 and CDR2: KGHSH, LQKENI. The CDR3 is 13 residues long. The ends were cut back, 2 bases at V and 8 bases at J, with 9 bases in the middle. CDR3 sequence: CASSPGRQEKLFF. For the CDR3, the DNA is TGTGCCAGCTCACCAGGGAGGCAGGAAAAACTGTTTTTT.

The V call is TRBV18, the J call TRBJ1-3; 7 bases map to TRBD1. This CDR3 spans 16 amino acids. V was pared by 3 bases and J by 3 bases, with 8 bases of the junction left unmatched. The germline CDR1 and CDR2 sequences are KGHSH and LQKENI. CDR3 DNA sequence: TGTGCCAGCTCACCTAACAGGGGAGCACATGGAAACACCATATATTTT. Translation: CASSPNRGAHGNTIYF.

The V and J genes are TRBV6-5 and TRBJ1-1, with D possibly matching TRBD1 (6 bases). V lost 0 bases and J lost 2, with 10 bases in between. The germline V gene encodes CDR1 MNHEY and CDR2 SVGAGI. The CDR3 has 15 residues. The chain's CDR3 is CASSYSRGFNTEAFF. CDR3 nucleotide sequence: TGTGCCAGCAGTTACTCGAGGGGGTTCAACACTGAAGCTTTCTTT.

This chain connects TRBV5-1 to TRBJ2-7; 11 bases line up with TRBD2. CDR1 SGHRS and CDR2 YFSETQ come from the germline V gene. The J segment lost 5 bases and the V segment lost 5 bases, leaving 9 bases of the junction unmatched. The CDR3 is made up of 15 amino acids. Here the CDR3 DNA reads TGCGCCAGCAGTCTGGTGCTAGCGGGGGGAAACGAGCAGTACTTC. Encoded protein: CASSLVLAGGNEQYF.

The V gene is TRBV5-1, the J gene TRBJ1-6; TRBD1 matches at 7 bases. The CDR3 is made up of 17 amino acids. Germline V CDR1 and CDR2: SGHRS, YFSETQ. V lost 0 bases, J lost 6 bases, and 9 bases stayed unmatched. This chain's CDR3 is CASSLEWTGDSNSPLHF. CDR3 in DNA: TGCGCCAGCAGCTTGGAGTGGACAGGTGATTCTAATTCACCCCTCCACTTT. The whole variable domain, filled in from reference TRBV5-1 and TRBJ1-6, reads KAGVTQTPRYLIKTRGQQVTLSCSPISGHRSVSWYQQTPGQGLQFLFEYFSETQRNKGNFPGRFSGRQFSNSRSEMNVSTLELGDSALYLCASSLEWTGDSNSPLHFGNGTRLTVT.

V is TRBV7-2 and J is TRBJ1-1; 8 bases fit TRBD1. CDR3 length: 17 amino acids. Looked up from germline, CDR1 is SGHTA and CDR2 is FQGNSA. V lost 1 base to trimming and J lost 4 bases; unmatched junction nucleotides: 11. CDR3 region: CASSLGNRNRGFTEAFF. CDR3 nucleotide sequence: TGTGCCAGCAGCTTAGGAAATCGGAACAGGGGGTTCACTGAAGCTTTCTTT.

Concerning this clone: At one of its ends the junction is not consistent with the germline gene, which may arise from a read error. V is TRBV27 and J is TRBJ2-1, with 7 bases identical to TRBD2. Per germline, CDR1 MNHEY and CDR2 SMNVEV (reference sequence). CDR3 length: 18 amino acids. The CDR3, as DNA: TGTGCCAGCAGTTTAAGGGCCTCCCCGGGGGGTTATTACAGTGAGCAGTTCTTC. Protein product: CASSLRASPGGYYSEQFF.

The genes are TRBV30 and TRBJ2-7, with 8 bases aligning to TRBD2. CDR1 GTSNPN and CDR2 SVGIG come from the germline V gene (reference sequence). The CDR3 has 14 amino acids. The junction had 9 bases not matched to a gene; V was cut back by 3 bases and J by 5 bases. The DNA for the CDR3 is TGTGCCTGGAGCCGGGGGGGCTCGTTAAACGAGCAGTACTTC. This gives the protein CAWSRGGSLNEQYF.

The genes are TRBV5-4 and TRBJ2-2; 11 bases map to TRBD2. Germline CDR1 and CDR2: SGHNT and YYREEE (reference sequence). This CDR3 region has 18 residues. Germline trimming cut 2 bases from V and 5 bases from J; bases unmatched to any gene: 11. The CDR3 reads CASSFAPSGGKGTGELFF. CDR3 coding DNA: TGTGCCAGCAGCTTCGCGCCTAGCGGGGGGAAGGGGACCGGGGAGCTGTTTTTT. Drawing the rest from reference TRBV5-4 and TRBJ2-2, the complete variable domain is ETGVTQSPTHLIKTRGQQVTLRCSSQSGHNTVSWYQQALGQGPQFIFQYYREEENGRGNFPPRFSGLQFPNYSSELNVNALELDDSALYLCASSFAPSGGKGTGELFFGEGSRLTVL.

The chain joins TRBV18 to TRBJ2-7; possible D gene TRBD1, 6 bases. V lost 6 bases, J lost 1 base, and 13 bases lay in between. The CDR3 runs to 14 residues. Germline CDR1 and CDR2: KGHSH and LQKENI. CDR3 nucleotide sequence: TGTGCCAGCTCTCTAACCCAGGGGTCCTACGAGCAGTACTTC. This codes for CASSLTQGSYEQYF.

V is TRBV7-2 and J is TRBJ2-5; TRBD2 aligns across 8 bases. CDR3 length equals 14 residues. The V segment lost 5 bases and the J segment 5 bases; nucleotides outside the gene matches: 7. From germline, CDR1 is SGHTA and CDR2 FQGNSA. The DNA for the CDR3 is TGTGCCAGCAGCGTCGGGGGGGCTTGGGAGACCCAGTACTTC. Amino acids: CASSVGGAWETQYF. The full variable domain, in which reference TRBV7-2 and TRBJ2-5 provide the parts outside the CDR3, is GAGVSQSPSNKVTEKGKDVELRCDPISGHTALYWYRQSLGQGLEFLIYFQGNSAPDKSGLPSDRFSAERTGGSVSTLTIQRTQQEDSAVYLCASSVGGAWETQYFGPGTRLLVL.

V and J are TRBV18 and TRBJ2-5; 10 bases map to TRBD1. With V trimmed by 4 bases and J by 5 bases, 4 bases remained unmatched. CDR1 is KGHSH and CDR2 is LQKENI in the germline V gene. The CDR3 is 14 residues long. The CDR3: CASSLGQGDETQYF. CDR3 DNA: TGTGCCAGCTCACTAGGACAGGGGGATGAGACCCAGTACTTC.

The chain's CDR3 is CASSEFTGWNSPLHF. The CDR3 DNA sequence: TGTGCCAGCAGTGAATTCACAGGGTGGAATTCACCCCTCCACTTT. This chain uses TRBV2 with TRBJ1-6; a possible D gene is TRBD1 (6 bases). V lost 2 bases, J lost 7 bases, and 12 bases lay in between. The germline gives CDR1 SNHLY, CDR2 FYNNEI. The CDR3 has 15 residues. Full variable domain (remainder filled in from reference TRBV2 and TRBJ1-6): EPEVTQTPSHQVTQMGQEVILRCVPISNHLYFYWYRQILGQKVEFLVSFYNNEISEKSEIFDDQFSVERPDGSNFTLKIRSTKLEDSAMYFCASSEFTGWNSPLHFGNGTRLTVT.